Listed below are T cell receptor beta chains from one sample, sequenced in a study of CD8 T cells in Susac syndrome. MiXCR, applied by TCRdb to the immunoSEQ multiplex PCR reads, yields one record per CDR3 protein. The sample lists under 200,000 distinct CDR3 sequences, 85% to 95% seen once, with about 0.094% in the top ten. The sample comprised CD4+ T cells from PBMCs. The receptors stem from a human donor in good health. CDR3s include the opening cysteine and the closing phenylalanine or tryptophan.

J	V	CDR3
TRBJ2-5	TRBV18	CASSPTGDSETQYF
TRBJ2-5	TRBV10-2	CASSQFPQGFRNQETQYF
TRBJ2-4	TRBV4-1	CASTRGQGKNIQYF
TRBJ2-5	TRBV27	CASSRLAGGPETQYF
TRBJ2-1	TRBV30	CAWSLGPYNEQFF
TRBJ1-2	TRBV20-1	CSARAQGGHYGYTF
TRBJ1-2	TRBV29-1	CSVLSGTGYGYTF
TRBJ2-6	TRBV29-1	CAGQHTGANVLTF
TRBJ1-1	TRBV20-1	CSAQGRGEAFF
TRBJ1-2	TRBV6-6	CASSRTGLFYGYTF
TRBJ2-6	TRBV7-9	CASSIALAGTGANVLTF
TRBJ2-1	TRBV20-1	CSAQRDIDEQFF
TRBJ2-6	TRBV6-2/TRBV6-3	CASTYGGLGANVLTF
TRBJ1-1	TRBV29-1	CSSLTGLNTEAFF
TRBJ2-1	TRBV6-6	CASSDRTSGDNEQFF
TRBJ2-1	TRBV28	CASTPPGQGWLRQFF
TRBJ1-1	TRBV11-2	CASSLVRGFLAMNTEAFF
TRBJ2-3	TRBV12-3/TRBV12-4	CASKELTGPDTQYF
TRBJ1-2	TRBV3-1	CASSQDGTDYGYTF
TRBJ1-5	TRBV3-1	CASSQGPGNQPQHF
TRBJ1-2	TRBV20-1	CSATGGGSGADYGYTF
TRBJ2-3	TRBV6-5	CASRVWQPDTQYF
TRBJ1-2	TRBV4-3	CASSHFGGAANYGYTF
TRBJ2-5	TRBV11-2	CASSFGPQAQYF
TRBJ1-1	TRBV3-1	CASSQVSGVAFF
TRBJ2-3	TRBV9	CASSVGQPSDTQYF
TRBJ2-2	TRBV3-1	CASSAHTGELFF
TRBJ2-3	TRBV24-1	CATSGDPTDTQYF
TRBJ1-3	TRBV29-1	CSVDRGSSGNTIYF
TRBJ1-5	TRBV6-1	CASTDIGDSNQPQHF
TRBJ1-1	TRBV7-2	CASSLHTLNTEAFF
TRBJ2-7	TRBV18	CASSPGDYSYEQYF
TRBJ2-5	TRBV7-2	CASSLLGVQETQYF
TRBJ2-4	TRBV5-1	CASSLDAGEEYF
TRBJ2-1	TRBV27	CASGLTYNEQFF
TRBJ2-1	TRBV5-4	CASSSGGSGGREQFF
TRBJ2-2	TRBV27	CASTSDRTNTGELFF
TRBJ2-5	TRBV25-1	CATRGGGWETQYF
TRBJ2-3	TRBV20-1	CSASSSGIADTQYF
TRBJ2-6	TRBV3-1	CASSQDRISGANVLTF
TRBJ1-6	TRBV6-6	CASSLTVNSPLHF
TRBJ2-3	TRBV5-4	CASSSQGVDTQYF
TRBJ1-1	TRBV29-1	CSVDSGGSRNTEAFF
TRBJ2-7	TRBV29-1	CSAGRGGEQYF
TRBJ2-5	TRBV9	CASSAIDSQETQYF
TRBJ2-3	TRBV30	CAWSVLQGSTDTQYF
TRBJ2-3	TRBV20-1	CSGETDTQYF
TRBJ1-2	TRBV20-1	CSAREAENYGYTF
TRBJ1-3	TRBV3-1	CASSLRETGNTIYF
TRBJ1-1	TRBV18	CASSPMEGATEAFF
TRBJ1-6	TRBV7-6	CASSTGQGGNSPLHF
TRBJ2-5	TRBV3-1	CASSQVDPQGVKETQYF
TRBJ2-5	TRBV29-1	CSVDPGQGKTQYF